Each of the 27 T cell receptor beta chains below was sequenced from the same sample in a study of OX40 agonist ivuxolimab in advanced cancers. Repertoires were generated with immunoSEQ multiplex PCR, while TCRdb's copy carries only in-frame clones and drops some. The profile covers around 17,000 clones, with over 80% appearing a single time and 9% to 15% taken by the ten largest. This specimen was CD4+ or CD8+ T cells sorted from blood, taken in a trial of the OX40 agonist ivuxolimab. The source of these receptors is an adult with an advanced solid tumor such as melanoma, head and neck, liver or kidney cancer.

This sequence joins TRBV12-5 and TRBJ2-7; D is perhaps TRBD1 (6 bases). Germline V gives CDR1 LGHNT, CDR2 FRNRAP. V shed 3 bases and J shed 3 bases, with 9 bases lying between them. CDR3 size: 13 residues. The DNA of the CDR3 is TGTGCTAGTGGTTTCGGACAGAACTACGAGCAGTACTTC. Translated, it gives CASGFGQNYEQYF. Based on the CDR3 plus reference TRBV12-5 and TRBJ2-7, the full variable domain is DARVTQTPRHKVTEMGQEVTMRCQPILGHNTVFWYRQTMMQGLELLAYFRNRAPLDDSGMPKDRFSAEMPDATLATLKIQPSEPRDSAVYFCASGFGQNYEQYFGPGTRLTVT.

The genes are TRBV6-5 and TRBJ2-7; D call uncertain. V was shortened by 8 bases and J by 3 bases, with 5 bases between the two germline ends. The CDR3 length is 10 residues. Per germline, CDR1 MNHEY and CDR2 SVGAGI. For the CDR3, the DNA is TGTGCCAGCGGAGACTACGAGCAGTACTTC. It encodes CASGDYEQYF.

The chain is built from TRBV21-1 and TRBJ2-7; the tabulated D call, TRBD2, remains unverified against the DNA. TRBV21-1 is recorded as a pseudogene. The CDR3 loop spans 13 amino acids. In DNA form, the CDR3 reads TGTGCCAGCAGCAAGGGGGAGGGGTACGAGCAGTACTTC. Translation gives CASSKGEGYEQYF.

This rearrangement joins TRBV30 to TRBJ2-1, with 7 bases fitting TRBD1. The CDR3 is made up of 14 amino acids. Germline V CDR1 and CDR2: GTSNPN, SVGIG (reference sequence). The V gene end was trimmed by 4 bases and the J gene end by 3 bases; junction bases not matched to a gene: 6. This chain's CDR3 is CAWTHRGNYNEQFF. In nucleotides, the CDR3 is TGTGCCTGGACCCACAGGGGCAACTACAATGAGCAGTTCTTC.

This clone was recorded once. The V call is TRBV7-9, the J call TRBJ2-7; the D gene is possibly TRBD2 (5 bases). Trimming removed 5 bases from V and 6 bases from J, with 14 bases in between. This CDR3 is 13 amino acids long. In germline, CDR1 is SEHNR, CDR2 FQNEAQ (reference sequence). CDR3 DNA sequence: TGTGCCAGCAGCCCAGGCGGGTTCGGCGAGCAGTACTTC. Encoded protein: CASSPGGFGEQYF.

V usage is TRBV7-9 and J usage is TRBJ2-1; no clear D. Trimming removed 8 bases at V and 0 bases at J, with 8 bases between. This CDR3 spans 13 amino acids. Germline-derived CDR1 and CDR2 are SEHNR and FQNEAQ (reference sequence). CDR3 residues: CASRRISYNEQFF. DNA of the CDR3: TGTGCCAGCCGGCGGATCTCCTACAATGAGCAGTTCTTC. The whole variable domain, remainder taken from reference TRBV7-9 and TRBJ2-1, is DTGVSQNPRHKITKRGQNVTFRCDPISEHNRLYWYRQTLGQGPEFLTYFQNEAQLEKSRLLSDRFSAERPKGSFSTLEIQRTEQGDSAMYLCASRRISYNEQFFGPGTRLTVL.

CDR3 nucleotides: TGTGCCAGCAGCTTAGACGGCAGGGTGAACACTGAAGCTTTCTTT. Translated: CASSLDGRVNTEAFF. The chain recombines TRBV7-6 with TRBJ1-1, with a tentative D call TRBD1 (5 bases). Germline V gene lookup returns CDR1 SGHVS and CDR2 FNYEAQ. The CDR3 has 15 amino acids. Deletions cut 1 base from V and 0 bases from J, with 9 bases between. The full variable domain, with the rest looked up from reference TRBV7-6 and TRBJ1-1, is GAGVSQSPRYKVTKRGQDVALRCDPISGHVSLYWYRQALGQGPEFLTYFNYEAQQDKSGLPNDRFSAERPEGSISTLTIQRTEQRDSAMYRCASSLDGRVNTEAFFGQGTRLTVV.

V usage is TRBV9 and J usage is TRBJ1-5; 8 bases match TRBD1. CDR3 length equals 16 residues. The junction had 6 bases not matched to a gene; V was cut back by 2 bases and J by 2 bases. Germline V gives CDR1 SGDLS, CDR2 YYNGEE. In DNA, the CDR3 is TGTGCCAGCAGCGTCCCCGACAGGGGCGGCAATCAGCCCCAGCATTTT. It encodes CASSVPDRGGNQPQHF.

The chain has TRBV28 and TRBJ2-5, with 10 bases that match TRBD2. Germline values: CDR1 MDHEN, CDR2 SYDVKM. The CDR3 runs to 16 residues. Trimming at V came to 5 bases and at J to 5 bases, leaving 11 bases not matched to a gene. CDR3 residues: CASSTAQASGSETQYF. The CDR3 DNA follows: TGTGCCAGCAGTACGGCCCAGGCTAGCGGGAGCGAGACCCAGTACTTC.

The chain combines TRBV4-1 with TRBJ2-7; 7 bases match TRBD2. Germline-derived CDR1 and CDR2 are MGHRA and YSYEKL. Trimming cost V 6 bases and J 4 bases; bases outside gene matches: 12. The CDR3 spans 15 residues. The CDR3 coding sequence is TGCGCCAGCAGTCTGGCTTTGTCTAGCGGATACGAGCAGTACTTC. Encoded protein: CASSLALSSGYEQYF.

V and J are TRBV11-3 and TRBJ2-1, with D possibly TRBD2 on 5 matching bases. V shed 5 bases and J shed 7 bases, with 15 bases lying between them. From germline, CDR1 is SGHNT and CDR2 YENEEA. This CDR3 comprises 14 residues. This CDR3 is CASSENIRGNEQFF. In DNA, the CDR3 is TGTGCCAGCAGCGAGAACATTCGAGGGAATGAGCAGTTCTTC. Looking up the rest from reference TRBV11-3 and TRBJ2-1 gives the full variable domain: EAGVVQSPRYKIIEKKQPVAFWCNPISGHNTLYWYLQNLGQGPELLIRYENEEAVDDSQLPKDRFSAERLKGVDSTLKIQPAELGDSAVYLCASSENIRGNEQFFGPGTRLTVL.

The CDR3 DNA reads TGCAGCGTTGATTCGGGGGACAATGGCTACACCTTC. Translating it yields CSVDSGDNGYTF. V gene TRBV29-1 combines with J gene TRBJ1-2; possibly TRBD1 for D (6 bases). Trimming pared 3 bases from V and 6 bases from J, leaving 11 bases between. Per germline, CDR1 SQVTM and CDR2 ANQGSEA. This CDR3 has 12 amino acids.

This clone has a handful of counts. This sequence joins TRBV28 and TRBJ1-5, with no clear D. The CDR3 covers 16 residues. Germline CDR1 is MDHEN and CDR2 is SYDVKM. The V gene lost 2 bases and the J gene lost 3 bases, with 14 bases spanning the gap. The CDR3 DNA sequence: TGTGCCAGCAGTTTAGGTGTCGGCAGCCCCAATCAGCCCCAGCATTTT. Its protein is CASSLGVGSPNQPQHF.

The chain uses TRBV6-1 and TRBJ2-2; 10 nucleotides line up with TRBD1. The CDR3 sequence is 14 residues long. Losses at the gene ends were 6 bases for V and 4 bases for J; bases not matched to a gene: 2. CDR1 MNHNS and CDR2 SASEGT come from the germline V gene. This chain's CDR3 is CASRGTGVTGELFF. DNA for the CDR3: TGTGCCAGCAGGGGGACAGGGGTCACCGGGGAGCTGTTTTTT.

A few counts support this clone. The gene calls are TRBV19 and TRBJ2-6; weak D call: TRBD1 (6 bases). From germline, CDR1 is LNHDA and CDR2 SQIVND (reference sequence). The CDR3 extends over 22 amino acids. Deletions cut 4 bases from V and 0 bases from J, with 28 bases between. The CDR3 reads CASSTIPPTGFHSRSGANVLTF. The CDR3 nucleotides read TGTGCCAGTAGTACGATCCCCCCCACAGGGTTTCATTCCCGCTCTGGGGCCAACGTCCTGACTTTC.

The chain carries TRBV10-3 and TRBJ2-1, with D tentatively TRBD1 or TRBD2 (5 bases each). In germline, CDR1 is ENHRY, CDR2 SYGVKD. V was trimmed by 1 base and J by 12 bases, leaving 13 bases between them. The CDR3 has 13 amino acids. This CDR3 reads CAISELMGDGQFF. Written as DNA, the CDR3 is TGTGCCATCAGTGAGTTAATGGGGGATGGGCAGTTCTTC.

The gene calls are TRBV18 and TRBJ1-5; 10 bases fit TRBD1. The CDR3 is made up of 14 amino acids. J gave up 7 bases and V 3 bases, and 3 bases lay outside the gene matches. The germline V gene has CDR1 KGHSH and CDR2 LQKENI. The CDR3 protein is CASSPDRGRQPQHF. Here the CDR3 DNA reads TGTGCCAGCTCACCCGACAGGGGGCGACAGCCCCAGCATTTT.

The chain links TRBV11-2 to TRBJ2-2; D is uncertain. This CDR3 is built from 13 residues. Per the germline V gene, CDR1 is SGHAT and CDR2 is FQNNGV. The ends were cut back, 4 bases at V and 6 bases at J, with 9 bases in the middle. The CDR3 loop reads CASSSERPGELFF. DNA for the CDR3: TGTGCCAGCAGCTCAGAGCGACCCGGGGAGCTGTTTTTT.

The J gene is TRBJ2-7, the V gene TRBV4-3, with D possibly TRBD1 on 6 matching bases. Trimming took off 1 base at V and 2 bases at J, with 12 bases between the two ends. The CDR3 loop spans 15 amino acids. Germline V gives CDR1 LGHNA, CDR2 YSLEER. CDR3 sequence reads: CASSQVAGVAYEQYF. DNA for the CDR3: TGCGCCAGCAGCCAAGTGGCAGGGGTTGCCTACGAGCAGTACTTC.

The chain is built from TRBV2 and TRBJ2-7; D perhaps matches TRBD1 (6 bases). With 3 bases removed from V and 7 bases from J, the gap between germline ends came to 10 bases. The CDR3 runs 12 residues. Germline CDR1 and CDR2: SNHLY and FYNNEI. The CDR3 spells CASSEAGVEQYF. The CDR3 DNA reads TGTGCCAGCAGTGAGGCAGGGGTGGAGCAGTACTTC.

The chain combines TRBV19 with TRBJ1-2; 7 bases are shared with TRBD1. Trimming at V came to 4 bases and at J to 8 bases, leaving 10 bases not matched to a gene. Germline lookup yields CDR1 LNHDA and CDR2 SQIVND (reference sequence). This CDR3 has 14 residues. CDR3 sequence (DNA): TGTGCCAGTAGTAGAGACAGGGTATTGGAAGGCTACACCTTC. This translates into CASSRDRVLEGYTF.

The rearrangement links TRBV5-5 to TRBJ1-5, with D possibly matching TRBD1 (6 bases). The CDR3 has 16 amino acids. The germline V gene encodes CDR1 SGHKS and CDR2 YYEKEE (reference sequence). The V and J ends lost 4 bases and 1 base respectively, with 15 bases between them. As DNA, the CDR3 is TGTGCCAGCAGCCAATTCGGGGGCTCAAGCAATCAGCCCCAGCATTTT. Translated: CASSQFGGSSNQPQHF.

In this sample, this clone turned up once. This chain uses TRBV7-9 with TRBJ1-5; D is undetermined. Between the trimmed V and J ends, which lost 8 bases and 6 bases, there was a span of 11 bases. Germline CDR1 reads SEHNR; CDR2 reads FQNEAQ (reference sequence). This CDR3 is built from 12 residues. The CDR3 here is CASSKGTQPQHF. The CDR3 coding sequence is TGTGCCAGCTCCAAGGGAACTCAGCCCCAGCATTTT.

The J gene is TRBJ2-7, the V gene TRBV27, with D possibly matching TRBD1 (5 bases). This CDR3 is built from 12 residues. CDR1 and CDR2 from the germline V gene are MNHEY and SMNVEV (reference sequence). Trimming took 5 bases from V and 3 from J, leaving 8 bases between them. For the CDR3, the DNA is TGTGCCAGCAGTCCCCAGGGCTACGAGCAGTACTTC. Amino acids: CASSPQGYEQYF.

The genes are TRBV6-1 and TRBJ2-7; D uncertain. The germline gives CDR1 MNHNS, CDR2 SASEGT. The germline V and J ends were trimmed by 0 bases and 5 bases, with 5 bases remaining between them. The CDR3 loop spans 12 amino acids. The CDR3 region has the DNA TGTGCCAGCAGTGAAGCGGCAGACGAGCAGTACTTC. Its translation is CASSEAADEQYF.

About this clone: Mismatch with germline at one junction end may stem from a read error. This chain joins TRBV7-7 and TRBJ1-4; the D is unclear. Germline CDR1 reads SSHAT; CDR2 reads FNYEAQ (reference sequence). This CDR3 spans 15 amino acids. Here the CDR3 reads CASSLSSATNEKLFF. The CDR3 DNA follows: TGTGCTAGCAGCTTAAGCTCTGCAACTAATGAAAAACTGTTTTTT.

The chain recombines TRBV7-8 with TRBJ2-4; D ambiguous. The V end was cut by 0 bases, the J end by 0 bases, with 9 bases between. This CDR3 has 16 residues. Germline-derived CDR1 and CDR2 are SGHVS and FQNEAQ. The CDR3 reads CASSLALGLAKNIQYF. The DNA for the CDR3 is TGTGCCAGCAGCTTAGCGCTGGGTCTAGCCAAAAACATTCAGTACTTC.